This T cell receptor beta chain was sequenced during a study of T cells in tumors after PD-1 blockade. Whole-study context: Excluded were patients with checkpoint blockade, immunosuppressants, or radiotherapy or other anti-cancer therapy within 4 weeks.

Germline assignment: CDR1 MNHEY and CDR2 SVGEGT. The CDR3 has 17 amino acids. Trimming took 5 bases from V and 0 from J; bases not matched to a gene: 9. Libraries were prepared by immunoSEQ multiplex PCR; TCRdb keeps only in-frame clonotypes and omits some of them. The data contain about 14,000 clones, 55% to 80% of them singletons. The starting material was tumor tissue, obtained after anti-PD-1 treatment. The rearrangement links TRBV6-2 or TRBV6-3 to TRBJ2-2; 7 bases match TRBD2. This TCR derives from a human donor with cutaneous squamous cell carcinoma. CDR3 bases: TGTGCCAGCAGTAGCCTAGCGGCGCTCTCGAACACCGGGGAGCTGTTTTTT. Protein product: CASSSLAALSNTGELFF.